Detailed here is one TCR beta chain. Its specificity is not known. The source of the sample is a study of T-cell reconstitution after alpha-beta-depleted transplantation in children. Findings of the study overall: T-cell counts and diversity at one year post-transplant came mainly from newly produced T cells.

This CDR3 has 14 amino acids. V lost 3 bases and J lost 6; bases outside the gene matches: 7. Germline CDR1 reads SGDLS; CDR2 reads YYNGEE. Unique molecular identifiers were used in preparing the TCRbeta library. Each CDR3 protein gets one entry after TCRdb re-called the PCR reads with MiXCR. The table shows 90,000 to 120,000 distinct CDR3 sequences, with about 6% occurring only once. The source was PBMCs, mostly from graft donor cells, collected 360 days after TCRalphabeta/CD19-depleted stem cell transplant. The clonotype originates from a male patient aged 2-10 years who had a stem cell transplant for acute lymphoblastic leukemia, so the T cells may come from the graft donor. The V gene is TRBV9, the J gene TRBJ2-7; 9 nucleotides line up with TRBD1. CDR3 loop: CASSASWDRAEQYF. The CDR3, as DNA: TGTGCCAGCAGCGCTTCGTGGGACAGGGCCGAGCAGTACTTC.